Listed below are T cell receptor beta chains from one sample, sequenced in a study of blood T cells in healthy people across ages. TCRdb recomputed calls from the 5' RACE reads with MiXCR, one row per CDR3 protein. The table has roughly 900,000 distinct CDR3 sequences, around 48% seen once. Sequencing was done on a sample of blood. The receptors come from a man under 40 in good health. CDR3s include the opening cysteine and the closing phenylalanine or tryptophan. D genes are given only for firm matches. Size is omitted from some rows. Given values are once, few, many or a class for expanded clones.

abundance	v_gene	d_gene	j_gene	CDR3aa
once	TRBV4-1	-	TRBJ2-1	CASSQWQGSVINEQFF
few	TRBV28	-	TRBJ2-4	CASKAHEGQTKNIQYF
-	TRBV28	-	TRBJ2-7	CASRSGTAASYEQYF
-	TRBV4-1	TRBD1	TRBJ2-3	CASSQVFTGGTDTQYF
-	TRBV11-2	TRBD2	TRBJ2-1	CASSFSGRANEQFF
few	TRBV20-1	-	TRBJ1-6	CSARTASRSYNSPLHF
few	TRBV4-1	-	TRBJ2-7	CASSPGANSYEQYF
few	TRBV12-3/TRBV12-4	-	TRBJ1-5	CASRRRPDQPQHF
-	TRBV7-9	-	-	CASSFEQDYEQYF
-	TRBV27	-	TRBJ1-6	CASNRVNSPLHF
-	TRBV7-2	-	TRBJ1-4	CASSSSPLDNEKLFF
few	TRBV3-1	TRBD1	TRBJ2-1	CASSQESGQGQFF
few	TRBV5-1	TRBD2	TRBJ2-3	CASSQGTSFATDTQYF
-	TRBV7-3	-	TRBJ1-1	CASSPRWDGEAFF
-	TRBV5-1	TRBD2	TRBJ2-7	CASSVRFSGGANEQYF
few	TRBV5-1	TRBD1	TRBJ1-2	CASSADRADYGYTF
-	TRBV10-3	-	TRBJ2-2	CAILEEIGTGELFF
-	TRBV10-3	-	TRBJ2-6	CAAATDSGANVLTF
-	TRBV11-2	-	TRBJ2-3	CASSLTGGKDTQYF
-	TRBV11-2	-	TRBJ2-7	CASSSLAEQYF
many	TRBV10-3	-	TRBJ2-7	CAISEVVRTPYEQYF
-	TRBV20-1	TRBD1	TRBJ1-2	CSALNRGLIGYTF
-	TRBV20-1	TRBD1	TRBJ1-1	CSARVGGGGNTEAFF
-	TRBV2	TRBD1	TRBJ2-1	CASSEVPGQGPEQFF
-	TRBV7-2	TRBD2	TRBJ2-2	CASSSPGGGTGELFF
-	TRBV29-1	-	TRBJ2-1	CSGNTGNEQFF
-	TRBV11-2	TRBD2	TRBJ2-5	CASSPVAGGRETQYF
-	TRBV20-1	-	TRBJ1-4	CSARDVGAPTNEKLFF
-	TRBV11-1	TRBD2	TRBJ2-3	CASSSPTSGGNPVTDTQYF
-	TRBV7-9	-	TRBJ2-5	CASSPYEGETQYF
-	TRBV7-9	TRBD1	TRBJ2-1	CASSSQTYGTVYEQFF
-	TRBV15	TRBD1	-	CATSPDRGSPNEQYF
few	TRBV24-1	TRBD1	TRBJ2-1	CATSDPGTGGKNEQFF
-	TRBV3-1	TRBD1	TRBJ1-4	CASSHGGGTANKKLFF
-	TRBV5-1	-	TRBJ2-3	CASSLARTSTDTQYF
-	TRBV7-2	TRBD2	TRBJ2-5	CASSRSLADGETQYF
-	TRBV11-1	-	TRBJ1-2	CASSQGRHYGYTF